This TCR beta chain originates from a study of beta chain features in type 1 diabetes. Study context: Healthy donors and patients showed comparable age, gender and cell yields. All samples together contributed 100 million to 120 million sorted cells for examination.

Expressed TCRB transcripts got sequenced, as all isolated RNA was reverse transcribed. Assay used: immunoSEQ multiplex PCR; TCRdb lists only in-frame clones, some missing. The sample includes around 26,000 clones, about 70% of them seen just once. Study-wide points: Resolution of whether HLA type affects TCRB rearrangement was not achieved here. Moderate yet significant TCRB CDR3 shortening was seen in Type 1 diabetes patients in all four CD4+ subsets.

The CDR3 spans 16 residues. CDR1 SGHTA and CDR2 FQGNSA come from the germline V gene. As to this clone: Its antigen is currently unknown. One end of the junction is discordant with germline, which a read error may explain.

The chain joins TRBV7-2 to TRBJ1-1; tentatively, D is TRBD1 (5 bases). Material: stem cell memory CD4+ T cells from blood. The TCR comes from a woman in her 40s with type 1 diabetes. The CDR3 DNA sequence: TGCGCCAGCAGCCAAGGTGGGCTTTTGGGGCACACTGAAGCTTTCTTT. Its translation is CASSQGGLLGHTEAFF.